These 32 T cell receptor beta chains share one sample of origin, sequenced in a study of blood T cells in healthy people across ages. Next came a second PCR, run for about 7 to 12 cycles, which used a sample-barcoded 5' primer along with a J-beta primer mix. TCRdb re-analysed the 5' RACE reads in MiXCR, keeping a single row per CDR3 protein. The data show 720,000 or so distinct CDR3 sequences, with around 43% seen just once and about 32% held by the top ten. The sequencing input was blood. The receptors derive from an elderly man in good health.

This clonotype was detected many times. V is TRBV4-3 and J is TRBJ1-5, with 10 bases matching TRBD1. J was trimmed by 6 bases and V by 0 bases; bases with no gene match: 14. Germline lookup yields CDR1 LGHNA and CDR2 YSLEER. CDR3 length: 19 amino acids. As DNA, the CDR3 is TGCGCCAGCAGCCAAGAACCCCCGACAGGGGGCGATTACGGTCAGCCCCAGCATTTT. Translated, it gives CASSQEPPTGGDYGQPQHF.

This chain connects TRBV7-2 to TRBJ1-1; D gene ambiguous. CDR3 length: 13 residues. Looked up from germline, CDR1 is SGHTA and CDR2 is FQGNSA. Trimming left V 2 bases short and J 8 bases short, with 12 bases between. CDR3 coding DNA: TGTGCCAGCAGCTTAAAGGGAGGAGGAGAAGCTTTCTTT. Translating it yields CASSLKGGGEAFF.

The genes are TRBV7-2 and TRBJ2-1; D is ambiguous. CDR3 length: 15 residues. Trimming removed 8 bases at V and 10 bases at J, with 24 bases between. The V gene's germline CDR1 is SGHTA and CDR2 FQGNSA. As DNA, the CDR3 is TGTGCCAGCTTCCCCCCAGGCGCCCCAAGGCCGGAGCAGTTCTTC. Its translation is CASFPPGAPRPEQFF.

A note on this clonotype: One end of the junction is discordant with germline, which a read error may explain. This chain connects TRBV6-6 to TRBJ1-2; D is uncertain. The length of the CDR3 is 13 residues. Germline CDR1 MNHNY, CDR2 SVGAGI (reference sequence). The CDR3 sequence: CASSDTGNCGYTF. Written as DNA, the CDR3 is TGTGCCAGCAGCGACACGGGAAACTGTGGCTACACCTTC.

The V and J genes are TRBV6-5 and TRBJ1-1, with a possible D match to TRBD1 (5 bases). The CDR3 is made up of 15 amino acids. The germline gives CDR1 MNHEY, CDR2 SVGAGI. V was clipped by 1 base and J by 5 bases, with 14 bases between them. CDR3 nucleotide sequence: TGTGCCAGCAGTTACTTCTTGGGGCAACGGACTGAAGCTTTCTTT. Residues: CASSYFLGQRTEAFF.

This clonotype was detected only a few times. CDR3 nucleotide sequence: TGTGCCGGTCGCGGGGCTAATCAAGAGACCCAGTACTTC. It codes for CAGRGANQETQYF. V is TRBV7-2 and J is TRBJ2-5; a possible D gene is TRBD2 (6 bases). The ends were cut back, 11 bases at V and 2 bases at J, with 15 bases in the middle. The CDR3 is 13 amino acids. Germline V gene sequence: CDR1 SGHTA, CDR2 FQGNSA.

Turning to this clonotype: It may be a read error: a sequence one base away is much more abundant. V is TRBV3-1 and J is TRBJ2-1; tentatively, D is TRBD2 (6 bases). The CDR3 totals 16 residues. Germline CDR1 and CDR2: LGHDT and YNNKEL (reference sequence). The CDR3 DNA reads TGTGCCAGCAGCCCCTCCCTAGCGAATTCCTACAATGAGCAGTTATTC. As protein: CASSPSLANSYNEQLF.

The chain uses TRBV5-1 and TRBJ2-5; D is unclear. The J call may be wrong; the DNA end is better matched by TRBJ2-7. This CDR3 is built from 16 residues. Germline V gives CDR1 SGHRS, CDR2 YFSETQ. Here the CDR3 DNA reads TGCGCCAGCAGCTTGGGATATCGGCCCCTTGGGAACGAGCAGTACTTC. This sequence encodes CASSLGYRPLGNEQYF.

The chain recombines TRBV7-2 with TRBJ2-5; the D gene is possibly TRBD1 (6 bases). The germline V and J ends were trimmed by 7 bases and 11 bases, with 26 bases remaining between them. The CDR3 runs to 15 residues. Germline CDR1 is SGHTA and CDR2 is FQGNSA. This CDR3 is CASTPNRGGAGEQYF. As DNA, the CDR3 is TGTGCCAGCACACCCAACAGAGGGGGAGCTGGTGAGCAGTACTTC.

V gene TRBV9 combines with J gene TRBJ2-5, with D possibly being TRBD1 (6 bases). The CDR3 spans 15 residues. CDR1 SGDLS and CDR2 YYNGEE come from the germline V gene. Trimming removed 2 bases from V and 11 bases from J, with 22 bases in between. The CDR3: CASSVAGDFPNEQYF. CDR3 in DNA: TGTGCCAGCAGCGTCGCAGGGGATTTCCCCAATGAGCAGTACTTC.

The rearrangement links TRBV7-2 to TRBJ1-1; D ambiguous. The V and J ends lost 4 bases and 2 bases respectively, with 14 bases between them. The CDR3 consists of 15 residues. CDR1 is SGHTA, CDR2 FQGNSA, per germline. The CDR3 loop is CASSSDPKSNTEAFF. The CDR3 nucleotides are TGTGCCAGCAGCTCAGACCCCAAAAGTAACACTGAAGCTTTCTTT. Combining the CDR3 with reference TRBV7-2 and TRBJ1-1 gives the whole variable domain GAGVSQSPSNKVTEKGKDVELRCDPISGHTALYWYRQSLGQGLEFLIYFQGNSAPDKSGLPSDRFSAERTGGSVSTLTIQRTQQEDSAVYLCASSSDPKSNTEAFFGQGTRLTVV.

The rearrangement links TRBV6-5 to TRBJ1-2; weak D call: TRBD1 (6 bases). Deletions cut 2 bases from V and 2 bases from J, with 9 bases between. Germline CDR1 MNHEY, CDR2 SVGAGI. This CDR3 is 14 amino acids long. CDR3 sequence reads: CASSYGGPNYGYTF. The CDR3, as DNA: TGTGCCAGCAGTTACGGGGGGCCGAACTATGGCTACACCTTC.

V usage is TRBV6-2 or TRBV6-3 and J usage is TRBJ2-4, with D possibly matching TRBD1 (5 bases). Germline loops: CDR1 MNHEY, CDR2 SVGEGT. V dropped 5 bases and J dropped 13 bases, with 21 bases sitting between them. The CDR3 contains 14 residues. The CDR3 sequence: CASSPDTFYNEQYF. The CDR3 region has the DNA TGTGCCAGCAGTCCGGACACCTTTTACAATGAGCAGTACTTC.

This chain uses TRBV30 with TRBJ2-5; no definite D call. The DNA end lines up better with TRBJ2-7; the J call may be wrong. In germline, CDR1 is GTSNPN, CDR2 SVGIG (reference sequence). There are 14 residues in the CDR3. This CDR3 is CAWRVTTAGGEQYF. DNA of the CDR3: TGTGCCTGGAGGGTTACAACGGCTGGCGGCGAGCAGTACTTC.

The genes are TRBV27 and TRBJ2-6; D may be TRBD2 (7 bases). This CDR3 has 20 amino acids. The V end lost 6 bases, the J end lost 0 bases, and 24 bases lay between the germline ends. Germline V gene lookup returns CDR1 MNHEY and CDR2 SMNVEV (reference sequence). The CDR3 here is CASSQRSGGHLLSGANVLTF. The CDR3 DNA sequence: TGTGCCAGCAGCCAAAGATCGGGGGGCCACCTCCTCTCTGGGGCCAACGTCCTGACTTTC. The full variable domain, rest sourced from reference TRBV27 and TRBJ2-6, is EAQVTQNPRYLITVTGKKLTVTCSQNMNHEYMSWYRQDPGLGLRQIYYSMNVEVTDKGDVPEGYKVSRKEKRNFPLILESPSPNQTSLYFCASSQRSGGHLLSGANVLTFGAGSRLTVL.

This clonotype was found a few times. Here the CDR3 DNA reads TGTGCCACCAGCAGAGATTTCCGGACTAGCGGAAACGGGATCACAGATACGCAGTATTTT. Encoded protein: CATSRDFRTSGNGITDTQYF. The chain recombines TRBV15 with TRBJ2-3; 10 positions match TRBD2. In germline, CDR1 is LNHNV, CDR2 YYDKDF (reference sequence). The CDR3 is made up of 20 amino acids. The V and J ends lost 0 bases and 2 bases, in that order; junction bases with no gene match: 14.

V and J are TRBV7-2 and TRBJ2-3; 8 nucleotides line up with TRBD1. The V gene's germline CDR1 is SGHTA and CDR2 FQGNSA. The CDR3 totals 15 residues. V was clipped by 1 base and J by 4 bases; unmatched bases: 4. CDR3 nucleotide sequence: TGTGCCAGCAGCTTAGGGACAGGGATGGCAGATACGCAGTATTTT. Translating gives CASSLGTGMADTQYF.

The V gene is TRBV9, the J gene TRBJ2-3, with 8 bases matching TRBD2. The CDR3 covers 16 residues. The V segment lost 5 bases and the J segment 0 bases; nucleotides outside the gene matches: 8. Germline assignment: CDR1 SGDLS and CDR2 YYNGEE. The CDR3 nucleotides are TGTGCCAGCAGTTTCTTCAGCGGGGGAAGCACAGATACGCAGTATTTT. Its protein product is CASSFFSGGSTDTQYF.

The rearrangement uses TRBV4-2 and TRBJ2-2; 10 bases map to TRBD2. CDR3 length equals 15 residues. The germline V gene has CDR1 LGHNA and CDR2 YNFKEQ. With V trimmed by 5 bases and J by 3 bases, 3 bases remained unmatched. This chain's CDR3 is CASSTSGTYTGELFF. The DNA for the CDR3 is TGTGCCAGCAGCACTAGCGGGACCTACACCGGGGAGCTGTTTTTT.

V gene TRBV4-2 combines with J gene TRBJ2-7; 8 nucleotides line up with TRBD2. The J call may be wrong; the DNA end is better matched by TRBJ2-5. The CDR3 has 16 residues. In germline, CDR1 is LGHNA, CDR2 YNFKEQ. CDR3 coding DNA: TGTGCCAGCAGCCCCCGAGGAGTAGCGGGGATAGAGACCCAGTACTTC. This gives the protein CASSPRGVAGIETQYF.

The chain links TRBV27 to TRBJ2-4; 9 bases agree with TRBD1. TRBJ2-5 matches the DNA end more closely, so the J call is doubtful. This CDR3 is built from 19 residues. Germline loops: CDR1 MNHEY, CDR2 SMNVEV (reference sequence). The CDR3 region is CASSHSTGTGCLAGETQYF. The DNA of the CDR3 is TGTGCCAGCAGCCATTCTACCGGGACAGGGTGTCTAGCTGGCGAGACCCAGTACTTC.

This clonotype was seen a handful of times. V usage is TRBV4-2 and J usage is TRBJ2-7, with D possibly being TRBD1 or TRBD2 (5 bases each). The V gene's germline CDR1 is LGHNA and CDR2 YNFKEQ. V was pared by 1 base and J by 6 bases, with 13 bases between. The CDR3 totals 14 residues. The CDR3 is CASSQVVRGREQYF. The CDR3 DNA sequence: TGTGCCAGCAGCCAAGTGGTTCGGGGACGCGAGCAGTACTTC.

The J gene is TRBJ2-3, the V gene TRBV5-1, with 7 bases matching TRBD1. Trimming took 3 bases from V and 1 from J; bases not matched to a gene: 2. Germline CDR1 and CDR2: SGHRS and YFSETQ. The length of the CDR3 is 14 residues. The CDR3 bases are TGCGCCAGCAGCTCGGGACAGCGCACAGATACGCAGTATTTT. The encoded protein is CASSSGQRTDTQYF.

This clonotype was seen just once. The V gene is TRBV12-3 or TRBV12-4, the J gene TRBJ2-3, with 9 bases lining up with TRBD2. The junction had 7 bases not matched to a gene; V was cut back by 5 bases and J by 4 bases. The CDR3 runs to 15 residues. The CDR3 loop is CASSPAGGPSDTQYF. The CDR3 DNA reads as TGTGCCAGCAGTCCCGCGGGGGGGCCTTCAGATACGCAGTATTTT.

This clonotype was counted many times. The chain has TRBV27 and TRBJ1-2; D is possibly TRBD1 (6 bases). The CDR3 runs to 13 residues. The V end lost 6 bases, the J end lost 5 bases, and 13 bases lay between the germline ends. Germline loops: CDR1 MNHEY, CDR2 SMNVEV (reference sequence). CDR3 nucleotides: TGTGCCAGCAGCCCACAGGGAAATTATGGCTACACCTTC. Its protein product is CASSPQGNYGYTF.

V and J are TRBV7-3 and TRBJ2-1, with 12 bases lining up with TRBD2. Germline V gene sequence: CDR1 SGHTA, CDR2 FQGTGA. The CDR3 has 15 residues. The V and J ends lost 5 bases and 9 bases, in that order; junction bases with no gene match: 8. In DNA, the CDR3 is TGTGCCAGCAGCCCGACTAGCGGGAGTAGTAGTGAGCAGTTCTTC. It translates to CASSPTSGSSSEQFF.

This clonotype was detected a few times. The chain joins TRBV20-1 to TRBJ1-2; 11 nucleotides agree with TRBD1. Germline CDR1 and CDR2: DFQATT and SNEGSKA (reference sequence). The CDR3 consists of 16 residues. V shed 1 base and J 1 base; nucleotides not matched to a gene: 5. CDR3 coding DNA: TGCAGTGCTAGAGGGGGGACAGGGGGAATTAACTATGGCTACACCTTC. As protein: CSARGGTGGINYGYTF.

This chain connects TRBV12-3 or TRBV12-4 to TRBJ2-1, with 8 bases lining up with TRBD2. With 6 bases clipped from V and 4 bases from J, the junction kept 11 bases outside the gene matches. CDR3 length: 16 amino acids. The CDR3 DNA reads as TGTGCCAGCAGCCCCGGGGTAGCGGGGCTTTACAATGAGCAGTTCTTC. Protein sequence: CASSPGVAGLYNEQFF.

Points on this clonotype: Being one base from a much bigger clone, this may be a read error. The chain employs TRBV2 and TRBJ2-5; no firm D call. From germline, CDR1 is SNHLY and CDR2 FYNNEI. The CDR3 is made up of 13 amino acids. The CDR3 bases are TGTGCCAGCAGTGTTGTGTACCAAGGGACCCAGTACTTC. The encoded protein is CASSVVYQGTQYF.

The chain carries TRBV4-2 and TRBJ2-3; D not resolved. Trimming cost V 0 bases and J 2 bases, with 15 bases left between them. The CDR3 length is 17 residues. Germline loops: CDR1 LGHNA, CDR2 YNFKEQ. CDR3 sequence reads: CASSQDIGLLSTDTQYF. CDR3 DNA: TGTGCCAGCAGCCAAGATATCGGGCTCTTATCCACAGATACGCAGTATTTT.

This chain uses TRBV6-2 or TRBV6-3 with TRBJ2-6; no clear D. Germline V gene sequence: CDR1 MNHEY, CDR2 SVGEGT. The V gene lost 4 bases and the J gene lost 0 bases, with 7 bases spanning the gap. This CDR3 has 15 amino acids. As DNA, the CDR3 is TGTGCCAGCAGTTGGTACTCCTCTGGGGCCAACGTCCTGACTTTC. Encoded protein: CASSWYSSGANVLTF.

This clonotype has a single count. The chain employs TRBV5-1 and TRBJ1-5; perhaps TRBD1 as D (5 bases). Germline CDR1 reads SGHRS; CDR2 reads YFSETQ. V was clipped by 5 bases and J by 5 bases, with 14 bases between them. The CDR3 loop spans 14 amino acids. This chain's CDR3 is CASSSGDGDQPQHF. The DNA of the CDR3 is TGCGCCAGCAGTTCCGGGGACGGGGATCAGCCCCAGCATTTT.